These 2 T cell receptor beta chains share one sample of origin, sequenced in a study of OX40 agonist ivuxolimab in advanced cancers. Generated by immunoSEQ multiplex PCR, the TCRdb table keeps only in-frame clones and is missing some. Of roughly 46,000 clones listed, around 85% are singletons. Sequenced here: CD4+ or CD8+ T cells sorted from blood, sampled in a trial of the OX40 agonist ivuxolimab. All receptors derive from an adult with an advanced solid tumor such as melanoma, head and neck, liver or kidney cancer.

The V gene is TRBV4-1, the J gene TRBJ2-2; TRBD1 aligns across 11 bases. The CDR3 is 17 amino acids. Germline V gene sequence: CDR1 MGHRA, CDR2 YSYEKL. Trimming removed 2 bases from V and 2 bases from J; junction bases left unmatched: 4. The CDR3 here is CASSQWTGGSNTGELFF. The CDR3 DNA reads TGCGCCAGCAGCCAATGGACAGGGGGCTCTAACACCGGGGAGCTGTTTTTT.

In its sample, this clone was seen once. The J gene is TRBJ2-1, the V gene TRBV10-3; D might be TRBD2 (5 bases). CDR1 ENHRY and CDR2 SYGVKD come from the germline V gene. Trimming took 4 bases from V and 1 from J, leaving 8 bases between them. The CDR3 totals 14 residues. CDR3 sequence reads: CAISAWESYNEQFF. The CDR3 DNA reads TGTGCCATCAGTGCGTGGGAGTCCTACAATGAGCAGTTCTTC.